This entry concerns a single T cell receptor beta chain. The data originate from a study of OX40 agonist ivuxolimab in advanced cancers. Method: immunoSEQ multiplex PCR; TCRdb's copy keeps in-frame clones and lacks some. The repertoire holds about 67,000 clones, with 85% to 90% as singletons. The sample consisted of CD4+ or CD8+ T cells sorted from blood, taken in a trial of the OX40 agonist ivuxolimab. The source is an adult with an advanced solid tumor such as melanoma, head and neck, liver or kidney cancer.

CDR3 in amino acids: CASSGPGQVVGNTIYF. CDR3 nucleotide sequence: TGTGCCAGCAGCGGCCCGGGACAGGTGGTCGGAAACACCATATATTTT. This chain joins TRBV9 and TRBJ1-3; 8 bases agree with TRBD1. V shed 3 bases and J 4 bases; nucleotides not matched to a gene: 9. Germline values: CDR1 SGDLS, CDR2 YYNGEE. This CDR3 is 16 amino acids long. The full variable domain, in which reference TRBV9 and TRBJ1-3 provide the parts outside the CDR3, is DSGVTQTPKHLITATGQRVTLRCSPRSGDLSVYWYQQSLDQGLQFLIQYYNGEERAKGNILERFSAQQFPDLHSELNLSSLELGDSALYFCASSGPGQVVGNTIYFGEGSWLTVV.